Here is one T cell receptor (beta chain) with its context. The sample belongs to a study of T cell changes during pregnancy in multiple sclerosis. V dropped 0 bases and J dropped 4 bases, with 6 bases sitting between them. This CDR3 comprises 13 residues. Germline-derived CDR1 and CDR2 are ENHRY and SYGVKD. Assay used: immunoSEQ multiplex PCR; TCRdb lists only in-frame clones, some missing. The sample records about 56,000 clones, 92% being singletons. The input for sequencing was CD4+ T cells from peripheral blood mononuclear cells, taken in the second trimester of pregnancy. This clonotype originated in a female donor with multiple sclerosis, enrolled in a pregnancy study. The V call is TRBV10-3, the J call TRBJ1-2, with no clear D. For the CDR3, the DNA is TGTGCCATCAGTGAGTCAGAGGGCTATGGCTACACCTTC. Its translation is CAISESEGYGYTF.